The clone carrying this T cell receptor (beta chain) was counted only a few times. Its antigen is still unknown. A multiplex PCR was run with 60 Vbeta primers and 13 Jbeta primers. TCRdb keeps only in-frame clones here, not all; method: immunoSEQ multiplex PCR. Of 150,000 or so clones in the sample, approximately 81% were seen once. The data stem from a study of cytomegalovirus exposure and HLA in healthy donors. The study's findings and limits: A link between a missense DCLRE1C variant and TCR beta V- and J-gene trimming emerged from a later analysis.

V lost 7 bases, J lost 0 bases, and 2 bases stayed unmatched. CDR1 LNHDA and CDR2 SQIVND come from the germline V gene (reference sequence). This CDR3 spans 14 amino acids. The chain uses TRBV19 and TRBJ2-3, with TRBD2 matching over 9 bases. The source material was PBMCs. This TCR derives from a woman aged 18-35 years in good health and CMV-seronegative. The CDR3 DNA reads TGTGCCAGTACCGGGACTAGCAGCACAGATACGCAGTATTTT. Translation: CASTGTSSTDTQYF.